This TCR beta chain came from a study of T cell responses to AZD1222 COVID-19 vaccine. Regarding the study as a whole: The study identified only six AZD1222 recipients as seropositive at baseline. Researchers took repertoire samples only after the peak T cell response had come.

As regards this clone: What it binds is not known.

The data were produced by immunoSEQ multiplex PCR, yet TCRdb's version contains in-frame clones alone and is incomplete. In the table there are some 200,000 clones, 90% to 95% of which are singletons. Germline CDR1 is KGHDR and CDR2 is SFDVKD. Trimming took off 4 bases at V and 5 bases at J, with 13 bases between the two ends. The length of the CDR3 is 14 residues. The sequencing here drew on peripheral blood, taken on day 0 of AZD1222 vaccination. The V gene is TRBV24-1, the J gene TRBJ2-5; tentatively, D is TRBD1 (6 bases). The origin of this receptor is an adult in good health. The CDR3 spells CATSDPNREETQYF. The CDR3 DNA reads TGTGCCACCAGTGACCCTAACAGGGAGGAGACCCAGTACTTC.